The following is a T cell receptor (beta chain) sequence with its context. CDR1 is SGHVS and CDR2 is FQNEAQ in the germline V gene. Trimming left V 3 bases short and J 3 bases short, with 12 bases between. This CDR3 contains 15 residues. These data are taken from a study of blood T cell repertoires in COVID-19. Study information: Samples of COVID-19 (acute and convalescent) were obtained from the United States, Italy and Spain. PBMCs, B-cell-depleted T cells, or T cells provided the cDNA or gDNA that made up the material.

Per the authors' pipeline: Reference gene primer amplification gave nucleated cell count estimates. Clones were sequenced by immunoSEQ multiplex PCR, and TCRdb holds only the in-frame ones, with some missing. V and J calls and clone size come straight from that table; D and trimming were deduced from the DNA. The repertoire consists of a few hundred thousand clones, with 75% to 90% occurring once and the leading ten covering around 5%. The TCR sequence derives from a human donor in a cohort sampled during active COVID-19. V usage is TRBV7-8 and J usage is TRBJ2-1; perhaps TRBD2 as D (5 bases). The material sequenced was peripheral blood. This CDR3 reads CASSFGQRSYNEQFF. CDR3 DNA: TGTGCCAGCAGCTTTGGCCAGCGGAGCTACAATGAGCAGTTCTTC.